The 23 T cell receptor beta chains listed next were all sequenced from one sample in a study of a mutant IDH1 vaccine in newly diagnosed glioma. Profiled with immunoSEQ multiplex PCR; TCRdb holds only in-frame clones, not every one. The table lists fewer than 35,000 clones, 88% of them singletons, with more than 2.5% in the top ten. As for time point: week 23, last vaccination. With topical imiquimod, each dose of the vaccine consisted of 300 ug of mutant IDH1 20-mer peptide. Antigen specificity for these receptors is unknown. This material consisted of PBMCs, taken from a glioma patient whose treatment included an IDH1 peptide vaccine. Receptors were obtained from a man aged 40-50 years with glioma.

CDR3 nucleotide sequence: TGTGCCAGCAGCTTAGAGGGGACTCCCCCGGGAGAGACCCAGTACTTC. It is translated as CASSLEGTPPGETQYF. The chain has TRBV11-2 and TRBJ2-5, with D perhaps matching TRBD2 (6 bases). Germline values: CDR1 SGHAT, CDR2 FQNNGV. The CDR3 has 16 residues. Trimming removed 0 bases from V and 4 bases from J, with 15 bases in between. The full variable domain, in which reference TRBV11-2 and TRBJ2-5 provide the parts outside the CDR3, is EAGVAQSPRYKIIEKRQSVAFWCNPISGHATLYWYQQILGQGPKLLIQFQNNGVVDDSQLPKDRFSAERLKGVDSTLKIQPAKLEDSAVYLCASSLEGTPPGETQYFGPGTRLLVL.

V is TRBV12-5 and J is TRBJ2-1; 9 nucleotides match TRBD1. Germline V gives CDR1 LGHNT, CDR2 FRNRAP. The V gene end was trimmed by 2 bases and the J gene end by 9 bases; junction bases not matched to a gene: 14. CDR3 length: 17 residues. This chain's CDR3 is CASGLTTGTGYGVEQFF. In DNA, the CDR3 is TGTGCTAGTGGTTTGACGACCGGGACAGGGTATGGGGTTGAGCAGTTCTTC.

V usage is TRBV18 and J usage is TRBJ2-1; 8 bases are shared with TRBD2. Per the germline V gene, CDR1 is KGHSH and CDR2 is LQKENI. V lost 0 bases, J lost 2 bases, and 3 bases stayed unmatched. CDR3 length: 16 amino acids. The DNA of the CDR3 is TGTGCCAGCTCACCACCGGGCGGGGGGACCTACAATGAGCAGTTCTTC. The encoded protein is CASSPPGGGTYNEQFF.

This chain connects TRBV28 to TRBJ2-3; 7 nucleotides line up with TRBD1. From germline, CDR1 is MDHEN and CDR2 SYDVKM. The trim removed 5 bases at V and 6 bases at J, leaving 8 bases unmatched. This CDR3 contains 14 residues. The CDR3 region is CASSPHRGGDTQYF. The CDR3 DNA reads as TGTGCCAGCAGTCCCCACAGGGGTGGGGATACGCAGTATTTT. The full variable domain, with the rest looked up from reference TRBV28 and TRBJ2-3, is DVKVTQSSRYLVKRTGEKVFLECVQDMDHENMFWYRQDPGLGLRLIYFSYDVKMKEKGDIPEGYSVSREKKERFSLILESASTNQTSMYLCASSPHRGGDTQYFGPGTRLTVL.

J is TRBJ2-5 and V is TRBV4-1; perhaps D is TRBD1 or TRBD2 (5 bases each). CDR1 MGHRA and CDR2 YSYEKL come from the germline V gene. V was cut by 4 bases and J by 4 bases, with 13 bases left in between. This CDR3 is 14 amino acids long. The CDR3 DNA is TGCGCCAGCAGCCCTCACACGGGACGAGAGACCCAGTACTTC. This encodes CASSPHTGRETQYF.

This chain links TRBV21-1 with TRBJ2-6; the table's D call, TRBD1, was not checked against the DNA. TRBV21-1 is a listed pseudogene. CDR3 length equals 19 residues. As DNA, the CDR3 is TGTGCCAGCAGCCGAAGCGGGACAGGGGGCGCCCCTGGGGCCAACGTCCTGACTTTC. This encodes CASSRSGTGGAPGANVLTF.

The J gene is TRBJ2-3, the V gene TRBV2; 7 bases are a match to TRBD1. The CDR3 sequence is 16 residues long. CDR1 is SNHLY and CDR2 is FYNNEI in the germline V gene. Germline trimming cut 6 bases from V and 0 bases from J; bases unmatched to any gene: 9. The CDR3 here is CASSTGTESSTDTQYF. The CDR3 DNA is TGTGCCAGCAGCACCGGGACAGAGAGTAGCACAGATACGCAGTATTTT.

The J gene is TRBJ2-7, the V gene TRBV28; possible D gene TRBD2, 5 bases. The CDR3 has 16 residues. Germline lookup yields CDR1 MDHEN and CDR2 SYDVKM. Trimming stripped 5 bases from V and 3 bases from J, with 20 bases between. The CDR3 nucleotides are TGTGCCAGCAGTCCTCGACGGGGATTTTTTTACTACGAGCAGTACTTC. As protein: CASSPRRGFFYYEQYF.

This rearrangement joins TRBV29-1 to TRBJ2-7; 8 positions agree with TRBD1. The CDR3 spans 12 residues. Trimming removed 7 bases from V and 2 bases from J; junction bases left unmatched: 4. Germline CDR1 SQVTM, CDR2 ANQGSEA. CDR3 protein: CSAQTGAYEQYF. The CDR3 DNA reads TGCAGCGCCCAGACAGGGGCCTACGAGCAGTACTTC.

The chain employs TRBV2 and TRBJ2-7, with 10 bases that match TRBD2. The CDR3 is made up of 14 amino acids. Per the germline V gene, CDR1 is SNHLY and CDR2 is FYNNEI. V shed 8 bases and J 6 bases; nucleotides not matched to a gene: 10. In DNA form, the CDR3 reads TGTGCCAGCTCTCCTGAGCGGGAGGGACGCGAGCAGTACTTC. It yields the protein CASSPEREGREQYF.

V and J are TRBV5-1 and TRBJ1-1, with 10 nucleotides matching TRBD1. V shed 4 bases and J 2 bases; nucleotides not matched to a gene: 11. Germline V gene sequence: CDR1 SGHRS, CDR2 YFSETQ. This CDR3 is built from 17 residues. The CDR3 spells CASSQGQGRLLNTEAFF. DNA for the CDR3: TGCGCCAGCAGCCAGGGACAGGGGCGATTATTAAACACTGAAGCTTTCTTT.

This chain uses TRBV6-5 with TRBJ1-6, with TRBD1 identical over 9 bases. The CDR3 runs 15 residues. CDR1 is MNHEY and CDR2 is SVGAGI in the germline V gene. Germline trimming cut 4 bases from V and 7 bases from J; bases unmatched to any gene: 5. The CDR3 region is CASSSTGGVNSPLHF. CDR3 coding DNA: TGTGCCAGCAGTTCTACAGGGGGCGTGAATTCACCCCTCCACTTT.

The gene calls are TRBV6-1 and TRBJ2-2; D uncertain. CDR3 length: 14 residues. V was pared by 8 bases and J by 4 bases, with 14 bases between. Germline values: CDR1 MNHNS, CDR2 SASEGT. CDR3 sequence: CASRLDPITGELFF. CDR3 bases: TGTGCCAGCCGCCTGGACCCGATCACCGGGGAGCTGTTTTTT.

V and J are TRBV6-6 and TRBJ2-3, with unresolved D. The CDR3 contains 12 residues. CDR1 is MNHNY, CDR2 SVGAGI, per germline (reference sequence). Trimming left V 7 bases short and J 5 bases short, with 10 bases between. The CDR3 bases are TGTGCCAGCAATCATTTTATAGATACGCAGTATTTT. Amino acid sequence: CASNHFIDTQYF.

The count of this clone is one. This chain joins TRBV2 and TRBJ2-2; TRBD2 is a possible D gene (5 bases). Germline V gives CDR1 SNHLY, CDR2 FYNNEI. The ends were cut back, 7 bases at V and 4 bases at J, with 19 bases in the middle. The CDR3 is made up of 16 amino acids. The CDR3 region is CASTLSGFRGTGELFF. The CDR3 region has the DNA TGTGCCAGCACCCTCAGTGGCTTCCGGGGCACCGGGGAGCTGTTTTTT.

This sequence joins TRBV10-2 and TRBJ1-5; 9 nucleotides match TRBD1. Germline V gene lookup returns CDR1 WSHSY and CDR2 SAAADI. V shed 6 bases, J shed 1 base, and the junction held 1 base outside the gene matches. CDR3 length: 14 amino acids. The CDR3 bases are TGCGCCAGCAGGGGACAGGGAAGCAATCAGCCCCAGCATTTT. Amino acids: CASRGQGSNQPQHF.

J is TRBJ2-7 and V is TRBV2, with D tentatively TRBD2 (5 bases). Germline CDR1 reads SNHLY; CDR2 reads FYNNEI. The CDR3 extends over 14 amino acids. V dropped 7 bases and J dropped 1 base, with 14 bases sitting between them. CDR3 bases: TGTGCCAGCAAAGTAGGGAGTACATCCTACGAGCAGTACTTC. Its protein product is CASKVGSTSYEQYF.

The chain has TRBV4-3 and TRBJ2-5; no reliable D call. Germline CDR1 is LGHNA and CDR2 is YSLEER. Trimming removed 4 bases from V and 5 bases from J, with 14 bases in between. This CDR3 region has 14 residues. This CDR3 reads CASSRSWRMETQYF. In DNA form, the CDR3 reads TGCGCCAGCAGCCGATCATGGCGGATGGAGACCCAGTACTTC.

The chain is built from TRBV6-1 and TRBJ2-5, with D hard to call. Trimming pared 10 bases from V and 5 bases from J, leaving 17 bases between. The length of the CDR3 is 13 residues. Germline CDR1 and CDR2: MNHNS and SASEGT. The DNA of the CDR3 is TGTGCCACCAAGGGAACGTCCAGGGAGACCCAGTACTTC. Translated: CATKGTSRETQYF.

This clone was counted once. The V gene is TRBV28, the J gene TRBJ1-3; 8 bases fit TRBD1. From germline, CDR1 is MDHEN and CDR2 SYDVKM. The CDR3 spans 14 residues. The trim removed 2 bases at V and 4 bases at J, leaving 1 base unmatched. This chain's CDR3 is CASSLTGGGNTIYF. CDR3 DNA sequence: TGTGCCAGCAGTTTAACAGGGGGAGGAAACACCATATATTTT.

This clone was found a few times. The chain joins TRBV7-8 to TRBJ2-7; TRBD2 agrees at 15 bases. The CDR3 has 16 residues. The trim removed 5 bases at V and 5 bases at J, leaving 7 bases unmatched. The germline gives CDR1 SGHVS, CDR2 FQNEAQ. CDR3 nucleotide sequence: TGTGCCAGCAGCGCAGGACTAGCGGGAGGGCCCCACGAGCAGTACTTC. Translated, it gives CASSAGLAGGPHEQYF.

The CDR3, as DNA: TGTGCCATCAGTTGGGATAGCGGGAGGCTTAAGGAGACCCAGTACTTC. Encoded protein: CAISWDSGRLKETQYF. This chain uses TRBV10-3 with TRBJ2-5; 10 positions match TRBD2. V lost 5 bases and J lost 5; bases outside the gene matches: 11. This CDR3 spans 16 amino acids. Germline V lookup: CDR1 ENHRY, CDR2 SYGVKD.

This chain links TRBV7-8 with TRBJ2-7; D gene uncertain. V dropped 3 bases and J dropped 5 bases, with 11 bases sitting between them. CDR1 and CDR2 from the germline V gene are SGHVS and FQNEAQ. The CDR3 has 13 residues. The DNA for the CDR3 is TGTGCCAGCAGCTTGGATGAATTAAACGAGCAGTACGTC. Residues: CASSLDELNEQYV.